This entry lists 23 T cell receptor beta chains sequenced from one sample in a study of cytomegalovirus exposure and HLA in healthy donors. This PCR relied on a set of 60 Vbeta primers and 13 Jbeta primers. Using immunoSEQ multiplex PCR, the repertoire was profiled, and TCRdb retains in-frame clones only, with some absent. The data show approximately 79,000 clones, about 79% seen once. Sequences were obtained from PBMCs. The receptors derive from a male donor in good health and CMV-seropositive.

The chain combines TRBV28 with TRBJ2-7; 7 bases are shared with TRBD1. V lost 3 bases and J lost 4; bases outside the gene matches: 6. This CDR3 spans 14 amino acids. Germline assignment: CDR1 MDHEN and CDR2 SYDVKM. The CDR3 sequence: CASSLSPGQYEQYF. The CDR3 DNA reads as TGTGCCAGCAGTTTGTCCCCGGGACAGTACGAGCAGTACTTC.

The rearrangement uses TRBV2 and TRBJ1-2; D call uncertain. Trimming removed 6 bases at V and 2 bases at J, with 13 bases between. The CDR3 has 14 residues. Germline V gene sequence: CDR1 SNHLY, CDR2 FYNNEI. The CDR3 coding sequence is TGTGCCAGCAGGCCGGGAAACTTAAACTATGGCTACACCTTC. Amino acid sequence: CASRPGNLNYGYTF.

This chain links TRBV5-1 with TRBJ2-1, with D perhaps matching TRBD1 (5 bases). With 0 bases removed from V and 5 bases from J, the gap between germline ends came to 6 bases. The CDR3 consists of 13 residues. CDR1 is SGHRS and CDR2 is YFSETQ in the germline V gene. This CDR3 is CASSLARDNEQFF. CDR3 DNA: TGCGCCAGCAGCTTGGCCAGGGACAATGAGCAGTTCTTC.

This chain uses TRBV27 with TRBJ1-2; 10 bases align to TRBD1. This CDR3 has 15 amino acids. Germline V gene sequence: CDR1 MNHEY, CDR2 SMNVEV (reference sequence). The junction had 5 bases not matched to a gene; V was cut back by 4 bases and J by 3 bases. The DNA of the CDR3 is TGTGCCAGCAGTTCCTCCGGGACAGGGGACTATGGCTACACCTTC. It yields the protein CASSSSGTGDYGYTF.

V is TRBV7-2 and J is TRBJ2-3, with 11 bases aligning to TRBD2. With 5 bases clipped from V and 3 bases from J, the junction kept 4 bases outside the gene matches. This CDR3 region has 15 residues. The germline CDR1 and CDR2 sequences are SGHTA and FQGNSA. The CDR3 bases are TGTGCCAGCAGCCCAACTAGCGGGAGAACAGATACGCAGTATTTT. This translates into CASSPTSGRTDTQYF.

This chain links TRBV2 with TRBJ2-1, with TRBD2 identical over 7 bases. The CDR3 has 13 amino acids. Germline CDR1 SNHLY, CDR2 FYNNEI. CDR3 amino acids: CATEASGYNEQFF. In nucleotides, the CDR3 is TGTGCTACCGAGGCTAGCGGATACAATGAGCAGTTCTTC.

The CDR3 DNA is TGCAGCGTTGTTCGGTCTAGCTGGGACAATGAGCAGTTCTTC. Translation: CSVVRSSWDNEQFF. The chain joins TRBV29-1 to TRBJ2-1; perhaps TRBD2 as D (5 bases). The V gene lost 4 bases and the J gene lost 5 bases, with 15 bases spanning the gap. CDR1 and CDR2 (germline): SQVTM, ANQGSEA. The CDR3 extends over 14 amino acids.

The rearrangement links TRBV4-1 to TRBJ2-7, with 9 positions matching TRBD2. This CDR3 has 17 amino acids. J was trimmed by 6 bases and V by 2 bases; bases with no gene match: 14. Germline CDR1 reads MGHRA; CDR2 reads YSYEKL. This CDR3 is CASSQYQISGSPFEQYF. The CDR3 DNA reads TGCGCCAGCAGCCAATACCAAATTAGCGGGAGCCCCTTCGAGCAGTACTTC.

This chain uses TRBV5-1 with TRBJ2-1, with TRBD1 identical over 12 bases. After removal of 3 bases from V and 0 bases from J, the junction contained 10 bases not matched to a gene. Germline assignment: CDR1 SGHRS and CDR2 YFSETQ. This CDR3 is built from 19 residues. The CDR3 loop is CASSSAGTGGLGSYNEQFF. CDR3 sequence (DNA): TGCGCCAGCAGCTCCGCGGGGACAGGGGGCCTTGGCTCCTACAATGAGCAGTTCTTC.

The chain uses TRBV27 and TRBJ1-4; D is unclear. The ends were cut back, 6 bases at V and 4 bases at J, with 9 bases in the middle. CDR1 MNHEY and CDR2 SMNVEV come from the germline V gene (reference sequence). The CDR3 covers 13 residues. The CDR3 sequence: CASSPRDNEKLFF. As DNA, the CDR3 is TGTGCCAGCAGCCCACGGGATAATGAAAAACTGTTTTTT.

The CDR3 coding sequence is TGTGCCAGCAGTTTCGGCGCCGCGGGGGGCGAGCAGTACTTC. Translating it yields CASSFGAAGGEQYF. The chain has TRBV27 and TRBJ2-7, with TRBD2 matching 8 bases. V shed 3 bases, J shed 6 bases, and the junction held 7 bases outside the gene matches. The CDR3 is 14 residues long. Germline values: CDR1 MNHEY, CDR2 SMNVEV (reference sequence).

This chain uses TRBV28 with TRBJ2-1; D gene uncertain. Germline V lookup: CDR1 MDHEN, CDR2 SYDVKM. CDR3 size: 15 residues. Trimming took off 5 bases at V and 0 bases at J, with 11 bases between the two ends. The CDR3 DNA is TGTGCCAGCAGTCCCAGGCCGCGCTCCTACAATGAGCAGTTCTTC. The encoded protein is CASSPRPRSYNEQFF.

This chain uses TRBV28 with TRBJ2-5; tentatively, D is TRBD1 (7 bases). The V gene's germline CDR1 is MDHEN and CDR2 SYDVKM. V was shortened by 3 bases and J by 2 bases, with 16 bases between the two germline ends. The CDR3 covers 16 residues. CDR3 sequence (DNA): TGTGCCAGCAGTTTCGATTCCTCAGGGGGGCAAGAGACCCAGTACTTC. Its translation: CASSFDSSGGQETQYF.

This rearrangement joins TRBV6-1 to TRBJ1-2; TRBD1 is a possible D gene (6 bases). The V and J ends lost 1 base and 2 bases respectively, with 14 bases between them. In germline, CDR1 is MNHNS, CDR2 SASEGT. CDR3 size: 16 residues. This CDR3 reads CASSEDPWTVNYGYTF. For the CDR3, the DNA is TGTGCCAGCAGTGAAGACCCATGGACAGTGAACTATGGCTACACCTTC.

The V call is TRBV7-9, the J call TRBJ1-5, with D tentatively TRBD1 (6 bases). Looked up from germline, CDR1 is SEHNR and CDR2 is FQNEAQ (reference sequence). The CDR3 has 16 amino acids. The V gene lost 5 bases and the J gene lost 1 base, with 15 bases spanning the gap. Here the CDR3 reads CASSRTQGTSNQPQHF. The CDR3 coding sequence is TGTGCCAGCAGCCGAACCCAGGGGACGAGCAATCAGCCCCAGCATTTT.

The rearrangement joins TRBV2 to TRBJ1-5; 8 bases agree with TRBD1. Per the germline V gene, CDR1 is SNHLY and CDR2 is FYNNEI. This CDR3 comprises 14 residues. V lost 6 bases to trimming and J lost 6 bases; unmatched junction nucleotides: 7. CDR3 protein: CASRENRGVQPQHF. Written as DNA, the CDR3 is TGTGCCAGCAGAGAAAACAGGGGGGTTCAGCCCCAGCATTTT.

This rearrangement joins TRBV2 to TRBJ1-4; D uncertain. Germline assignment: CDR1 SNHLY and CDR2 FYNNEI. The germline V and J ends were trimmed by 3 bases and 7 bases, with 9 bases remaining between them. This CDR3 has 13 residues. CDR3 residues: CASSERRGEKLFF. In DNA, the CDR3 is TGTGCCAGCAGTGAGAGGCGGGGTGAAAAACTGTTTTTT.

This clone was seen once. The V and J genes are TRBV5-5 and TRBJ1-1; D is uncertain. Trimming shortened V by 2 bases and J by 1 base, and 6 bases separated the two germline ends. Germline-derived CDR1 and CDR2 are SGHKS and YYEKEE (reference sequence). CDR3 length equals 13 residues. This chain's CDR3 is CASSFRGNTEAFF. Here the CDR3 DNA reads TGTGCCAGCAGCTTCAGAGGGAACACTGAAGCTTTCTTT.

Only a few counts were recorded for this clone. The chain links TRBV29-1 to TRBJ2-5; D possibly corresponds to TRBD1 (5 bases). The CDR3 runs 13 residues. Germline V CDR1 and CDR2: SQVTM, ANQGSEA. V was clipped by 6 bases and J by 5 bases, with 16 bases between them. The CDR3 DNA sequence: TGCAGCGTCGAACCAGGGTCCCAGGAGACCCAGTACTTC. It encodes CSVEPGSQETQYF.

V is TRBV20-1 and J is TRBJ2-3; the D is unclear. Germline loops: CDR1 DFQATT, CDR2 SNEGSKA (reference sequence). V was cut by 5 bases and J by 5 bases, with 8 bases left in between. The CDR3 has 11 residues. The CDR3: CSAGRRDTQYF. In DNA, the CDR3 is TGCAGTGCTGGGCGTCGAGATACGCAGTATTTT.

V gene TRBV10-3 combines with J gene TRBJ1-5; a weak D match, TRBD1 (5 bases). The germline V gene has CDR1 ENHRY and CDR2 SYGVKD. This CDR3 spans 13 amino acids. Trimming removed 9 bases from V and 4 bases from J, with 13 bases in between. The DNA of the CDR3 is TGTGCCATAAGGGGACTGATAAATCAGCCCCAGCATTTT. Translated, it gives CAIRGLINQPQHF.

This clone occurred once. CDR3 DNA: TGTGCCAGCAGCTCCTACAGGGGGAGCCGTGGGGAGCAGTACTTC. Translation: CASSSYRGSRGEQYF. J is TRBJ2-7 and V is TRBV11-2; 8 bases are shared with TRBD1. Germline trimming cut 4 bases from V and 7 bases from J; bases unmatched to any gene: 12. The CDR3 consists of 15 residues. Germline V gene lookup returns CDR1 SGHAT and CDR2 FQNNGV.

The rearrangement links TRBV10-3 to TRBJ2-1; 15 nucleotides match TRBD2. Per the germline V gene, CDR1 is ENHRY and CDR2 is SYGVKD. This CDR3 has 18 amino acids. The V gene end was trimmed by 5 bases and the J gene end by 0 bases; junction bases not matched to a gene: 5. The CDR3 reads CAISLGLAGGSSYNEQFF. Written as DNA, the CDR3 is TGTGCCATCAGTCTGGGACTAGCGGGAGGAAGCTCCTACAATGAGCAGTTCTTC.